This entry is about one TCR beta chain. Antigen unknown. Survey level was the resolution at which the v3.0 immunoSEQ assay ran. Assay: immunoSEQ multiplex PCR; the TCRdb copy retains only in-frame clones and omits some. The repertoire consists of more than 35,000 clones, with approximately 85% occurring once and the leading ten covering roughly a tenth. The data were taken from a study of long-term antiretroviral therapy in people with HIV. About the study: It was about a decade after the earliest samples that the 2015 immediate-ART recommendation appeared. Overall study results and limits: Researchers lacked any data on ART adherence, viral resistance or therapy changes.

The CDR3 has 16 residues. Looked up from germline, CDR1 is SGHDN and CDR2 is FVKESK. V was cut by 0 bases and J by 5 bases, with 16 bases left in between. Every participant gave one or more pre-ART and two or more post-ART PBMC samples. The source was unsorted PBMCs, collected 2.2 years after starting antiretroviral therapy. The chain carries TRBV14 and TRBJ2-5; D could derive from TRBD1 or TRBD2 (5 bases each). The sequence came from a man aged 18 to 30 with HIV. The CDR3 DNA sequence: TGTGCCAGCAGCCAAGATGGGACCAGCTTGTGGGAGACCCAGTACTTC. Protein sequence: CASSQDGTSLWETQYF.